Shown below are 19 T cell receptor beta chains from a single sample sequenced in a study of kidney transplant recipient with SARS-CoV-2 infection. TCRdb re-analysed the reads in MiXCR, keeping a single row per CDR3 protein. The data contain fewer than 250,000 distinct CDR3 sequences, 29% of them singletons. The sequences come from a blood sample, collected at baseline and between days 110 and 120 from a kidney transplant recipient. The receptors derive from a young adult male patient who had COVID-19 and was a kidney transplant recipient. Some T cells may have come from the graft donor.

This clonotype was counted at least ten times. The chain's CDR3 is CASSPTGVKDTQYF. CDR3 DNA sequence: TGTGCCAGCAGCCCCACAGGGGTCAAAGATACGCAGTATTTT. The rearrangement links TRBV7-3 to TRBJ2-3; TRBD1 aligns across 7 bases. CDR3 length: 14 amino acids. With V trimmed by 5 bases and J by 5 bases, 7 bases remained unmatched. Germline lookup yields CDR1 SGHTA and CDR2 FQGTGA.

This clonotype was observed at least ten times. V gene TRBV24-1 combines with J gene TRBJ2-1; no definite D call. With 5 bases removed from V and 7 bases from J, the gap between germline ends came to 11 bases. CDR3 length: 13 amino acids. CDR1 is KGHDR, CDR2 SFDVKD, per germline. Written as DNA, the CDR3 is TGTGCCACCAGTGGCAGAATTGCTAATGAGCAGTTCTTC. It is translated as CATSGRIANEQFF.

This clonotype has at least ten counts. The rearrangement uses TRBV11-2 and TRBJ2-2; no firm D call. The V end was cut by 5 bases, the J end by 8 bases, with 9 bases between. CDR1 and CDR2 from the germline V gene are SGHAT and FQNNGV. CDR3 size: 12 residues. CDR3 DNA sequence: TGTGCCAGCAGCCCCTACATGGGGGAGCTGTTTTTT. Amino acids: CASSPYMGELFF.

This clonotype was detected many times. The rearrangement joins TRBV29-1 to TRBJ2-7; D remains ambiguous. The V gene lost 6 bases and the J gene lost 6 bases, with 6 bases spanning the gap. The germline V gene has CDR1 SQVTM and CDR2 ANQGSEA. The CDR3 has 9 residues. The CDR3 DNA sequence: TGCAGCGTCCACTCCGAGCAGTACTTC. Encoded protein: CSVHSEQYF.

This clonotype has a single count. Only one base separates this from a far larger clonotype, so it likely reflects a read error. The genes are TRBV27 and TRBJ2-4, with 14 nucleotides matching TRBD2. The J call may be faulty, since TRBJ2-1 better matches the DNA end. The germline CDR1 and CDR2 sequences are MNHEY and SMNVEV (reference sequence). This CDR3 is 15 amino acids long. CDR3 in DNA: TGTGCCAGCAGATCCGGGACTAGCGGGAGAAATGAGCAGTTCTTC. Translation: CASRSGTSGRNEQFF.

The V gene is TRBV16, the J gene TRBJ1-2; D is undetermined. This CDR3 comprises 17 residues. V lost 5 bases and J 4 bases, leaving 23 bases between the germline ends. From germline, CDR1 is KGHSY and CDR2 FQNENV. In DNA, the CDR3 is TGTGCCAGCAGCGAGGTAATGGTCGTTAGAAAGACCTATGGCTACACCTTC. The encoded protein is CASSEVMVVRKTYGYTF.

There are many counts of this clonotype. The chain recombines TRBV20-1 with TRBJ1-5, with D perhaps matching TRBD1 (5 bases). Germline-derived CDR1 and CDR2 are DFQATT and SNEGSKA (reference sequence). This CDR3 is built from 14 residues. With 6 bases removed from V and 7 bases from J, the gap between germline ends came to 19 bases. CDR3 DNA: TGCAGTGCCTCCGGTGCGGGGGGTGAACAGCCCCAGCATTTT. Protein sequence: CSASGAGGEQPQHF.

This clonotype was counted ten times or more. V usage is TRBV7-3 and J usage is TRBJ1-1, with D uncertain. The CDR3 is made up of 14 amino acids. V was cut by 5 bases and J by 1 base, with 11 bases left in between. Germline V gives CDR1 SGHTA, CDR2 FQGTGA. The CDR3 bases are TGTGCCAGCAGCGAGGGCGGGTGGAACACTGAAGCTTTCTTT. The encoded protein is CASSEGGWNTEAFF.

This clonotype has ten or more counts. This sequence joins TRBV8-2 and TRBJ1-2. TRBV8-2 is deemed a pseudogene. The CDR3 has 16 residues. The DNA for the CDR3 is TGTGGCAGTAGAAATTGTGATAGCCGAAAGACCTATGGCTACACCTTC. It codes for CGSRNCDSRKTYGYTF.

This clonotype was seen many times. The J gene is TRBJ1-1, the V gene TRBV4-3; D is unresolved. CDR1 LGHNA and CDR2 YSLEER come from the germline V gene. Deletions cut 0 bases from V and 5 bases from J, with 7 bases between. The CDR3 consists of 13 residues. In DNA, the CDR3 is TGCGCCAGCAGCCAAGAAGCCGAGACTGAAGCTTTCTTT. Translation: CASSQEAETEAFF.

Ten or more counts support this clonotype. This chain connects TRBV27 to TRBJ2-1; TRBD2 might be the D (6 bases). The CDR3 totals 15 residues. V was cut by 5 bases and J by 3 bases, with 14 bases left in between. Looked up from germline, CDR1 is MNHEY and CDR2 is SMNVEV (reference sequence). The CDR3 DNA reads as TGTGCCAGCAGTCTCCTGGGTAGCGGCTACAATGAGCAGTTCTTC. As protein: CASSLLGSGYNEQFF.

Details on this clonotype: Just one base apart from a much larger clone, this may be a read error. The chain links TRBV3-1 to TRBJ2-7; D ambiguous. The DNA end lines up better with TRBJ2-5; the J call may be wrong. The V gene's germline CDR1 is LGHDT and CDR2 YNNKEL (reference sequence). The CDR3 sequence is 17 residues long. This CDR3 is CASSVQVPTSFSETQYF. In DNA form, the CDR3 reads TGTGCCAGCAGCGTTCAGGTTCCCACTTCTTTCTCTGAGACCCAGTACTTC.

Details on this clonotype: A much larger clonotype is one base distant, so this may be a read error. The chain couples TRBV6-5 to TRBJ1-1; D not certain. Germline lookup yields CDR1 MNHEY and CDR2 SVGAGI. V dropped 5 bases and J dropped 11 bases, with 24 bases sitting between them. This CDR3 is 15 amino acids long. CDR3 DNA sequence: TGTGCCAGCAGTAAAAGGTTAGGGAGCTACCCTCAGGCTTTCTTT. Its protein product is CASSKRLGSYPQAFF.

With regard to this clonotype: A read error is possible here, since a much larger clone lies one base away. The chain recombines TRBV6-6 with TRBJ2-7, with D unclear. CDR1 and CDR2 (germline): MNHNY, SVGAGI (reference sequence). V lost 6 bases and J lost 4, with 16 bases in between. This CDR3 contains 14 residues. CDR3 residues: CASRAADNTYEQYF. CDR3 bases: TGTGCCAGCAGGGCGGCAGATAACACTTACGAGCAGTACTTC.

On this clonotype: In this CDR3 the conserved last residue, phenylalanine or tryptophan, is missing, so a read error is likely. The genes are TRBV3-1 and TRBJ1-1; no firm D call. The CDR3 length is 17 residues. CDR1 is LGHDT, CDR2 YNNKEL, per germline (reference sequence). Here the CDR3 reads CAGSKQRPISIRTEAFL. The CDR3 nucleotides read TGTGCCGGCAGCAAACAGCGTCCCATTTCAATTCGCACTGAAGCTTTCCTT.

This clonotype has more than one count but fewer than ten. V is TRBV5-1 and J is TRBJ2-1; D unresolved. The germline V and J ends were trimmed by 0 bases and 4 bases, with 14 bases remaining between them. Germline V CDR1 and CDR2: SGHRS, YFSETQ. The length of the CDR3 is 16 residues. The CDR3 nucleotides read TGCGCCAGCAGCTTGGAAGGCTACCTCGTTTACAATGAGCAGTTCTTC. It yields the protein CASSLEGYLVYNEQFF.

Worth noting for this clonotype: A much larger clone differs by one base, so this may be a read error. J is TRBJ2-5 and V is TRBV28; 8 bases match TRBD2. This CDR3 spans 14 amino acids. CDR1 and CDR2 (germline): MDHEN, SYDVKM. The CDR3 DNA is TGTGCCAGCAGCCCTCTCGGGGGGGGAGAGGCCCAGTACTTC. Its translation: CASSPLGGGEAQYF.

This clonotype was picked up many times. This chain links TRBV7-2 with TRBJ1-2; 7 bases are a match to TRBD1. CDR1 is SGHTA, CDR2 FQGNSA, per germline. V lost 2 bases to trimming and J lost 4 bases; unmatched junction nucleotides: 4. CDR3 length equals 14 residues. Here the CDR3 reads CASSLQGGVYGYTF. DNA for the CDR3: TGTGCCAGCAGCTTACAGGGGGGCGTCTATGGCTACACCTTC.

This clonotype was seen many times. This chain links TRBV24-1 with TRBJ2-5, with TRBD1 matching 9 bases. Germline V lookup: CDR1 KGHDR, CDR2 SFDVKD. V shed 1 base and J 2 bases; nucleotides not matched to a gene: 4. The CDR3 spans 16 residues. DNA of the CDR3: TGTGCCACCAGTGATTTCCGGACAGGGGTACAAGAGACCCAGTACTTC. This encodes CATSDFRTGVQETQYF.